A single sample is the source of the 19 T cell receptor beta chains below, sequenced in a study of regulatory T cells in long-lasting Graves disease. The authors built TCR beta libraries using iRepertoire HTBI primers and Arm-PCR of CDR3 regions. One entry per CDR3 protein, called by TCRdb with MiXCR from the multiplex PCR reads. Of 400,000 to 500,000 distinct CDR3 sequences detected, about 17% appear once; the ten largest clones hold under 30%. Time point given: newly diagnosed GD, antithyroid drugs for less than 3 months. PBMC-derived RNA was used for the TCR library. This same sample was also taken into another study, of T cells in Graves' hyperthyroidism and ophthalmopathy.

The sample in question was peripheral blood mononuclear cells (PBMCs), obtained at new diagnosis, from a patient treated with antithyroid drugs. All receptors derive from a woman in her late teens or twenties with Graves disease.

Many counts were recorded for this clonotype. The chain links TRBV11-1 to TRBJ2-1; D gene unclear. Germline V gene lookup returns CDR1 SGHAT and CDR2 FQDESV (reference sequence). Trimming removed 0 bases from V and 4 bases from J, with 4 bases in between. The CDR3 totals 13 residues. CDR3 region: CASSLALYNEQFF. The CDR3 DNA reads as TGTGCCAGCAGCTTAGCGCTTTACAATGAGCAGTTCTTC.

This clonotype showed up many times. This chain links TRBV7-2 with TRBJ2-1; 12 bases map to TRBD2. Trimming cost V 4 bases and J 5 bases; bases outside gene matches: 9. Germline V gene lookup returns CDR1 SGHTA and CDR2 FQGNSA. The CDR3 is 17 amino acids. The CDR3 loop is CASSSRLAGVGDNEQFF. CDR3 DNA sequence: TGTGCCAGCAGCTCCCGACTAGCGGGAGTCGGAGACAATGAGCAGTTCTTC.

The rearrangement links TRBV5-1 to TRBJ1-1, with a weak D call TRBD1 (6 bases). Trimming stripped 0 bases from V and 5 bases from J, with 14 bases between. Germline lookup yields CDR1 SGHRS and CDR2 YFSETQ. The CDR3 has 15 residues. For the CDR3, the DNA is TGCGCCAGCAGCTTGGGGTACAGGGAAGTAACTGAAGCTTTCTTT. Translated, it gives CASSLGYREVTEAFF.

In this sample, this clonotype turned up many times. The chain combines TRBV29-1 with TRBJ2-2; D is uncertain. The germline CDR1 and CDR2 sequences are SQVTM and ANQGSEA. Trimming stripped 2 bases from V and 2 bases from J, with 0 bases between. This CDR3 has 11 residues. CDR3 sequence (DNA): TGCAGCGTTGAAAACACCGGGGAGCTGTTTTTT. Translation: CSVENTGELFF.

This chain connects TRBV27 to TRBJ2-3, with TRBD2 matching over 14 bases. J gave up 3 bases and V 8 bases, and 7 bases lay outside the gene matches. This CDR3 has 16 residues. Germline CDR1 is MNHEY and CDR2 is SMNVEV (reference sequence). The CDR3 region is CASRTSGRWRTDTQYF. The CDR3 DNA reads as TGTGCCAGCCGGACTAGCGGGAGGTGGAGGACAGATACGCAGTATTTT.

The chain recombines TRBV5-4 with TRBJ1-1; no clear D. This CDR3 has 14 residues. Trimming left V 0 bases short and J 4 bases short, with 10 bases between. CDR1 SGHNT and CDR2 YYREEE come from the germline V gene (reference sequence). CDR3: CASSLGVLVTEAFF. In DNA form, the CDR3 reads TGTGCCAGCAGCTTGGGTGTCTTGGTCACTGAAGCTTTCTTT.

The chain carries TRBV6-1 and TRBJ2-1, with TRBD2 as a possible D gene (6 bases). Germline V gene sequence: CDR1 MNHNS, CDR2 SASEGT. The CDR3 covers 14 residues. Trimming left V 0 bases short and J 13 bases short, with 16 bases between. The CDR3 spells CASSEASSVGTQFF. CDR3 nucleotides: TGTGCCAGCAGTGAAGCGTCTAGCGTTGGGACCCAGTTCTTC.

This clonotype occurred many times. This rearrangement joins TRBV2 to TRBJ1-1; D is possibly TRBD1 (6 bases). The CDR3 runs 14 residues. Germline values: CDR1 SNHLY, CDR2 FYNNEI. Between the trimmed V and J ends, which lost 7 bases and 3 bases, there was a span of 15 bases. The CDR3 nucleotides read TGTGCCAGCAAGGGTTTCAGGGGATACACTGAAGCTTTCTTT. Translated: CASKGFRGYTEAFF.

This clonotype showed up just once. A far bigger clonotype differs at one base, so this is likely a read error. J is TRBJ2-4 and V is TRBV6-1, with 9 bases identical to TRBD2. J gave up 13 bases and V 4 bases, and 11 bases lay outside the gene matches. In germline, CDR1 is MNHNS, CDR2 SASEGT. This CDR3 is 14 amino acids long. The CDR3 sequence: CASSGLADYNEQYF. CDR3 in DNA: TGTGCCAGCAGTGGACTAGCGGACTACAATGAGCAGTACTTC.

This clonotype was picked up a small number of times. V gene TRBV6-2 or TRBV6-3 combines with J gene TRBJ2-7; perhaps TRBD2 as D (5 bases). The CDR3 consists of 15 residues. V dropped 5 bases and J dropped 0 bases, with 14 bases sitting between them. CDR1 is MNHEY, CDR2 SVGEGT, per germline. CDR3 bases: TGTGCCAGCAGTGGAAATCTAGGACTCTCCTACGAGCAGTACTTC. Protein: CASSGNLGLSYEQYF.

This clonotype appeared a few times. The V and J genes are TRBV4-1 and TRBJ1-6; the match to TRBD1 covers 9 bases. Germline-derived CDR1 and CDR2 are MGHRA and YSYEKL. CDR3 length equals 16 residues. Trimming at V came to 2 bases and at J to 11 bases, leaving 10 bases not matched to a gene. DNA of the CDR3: TGCGCCAGCAGCCAACCGGGACAGGGATCATCCGCACCCCTCCACTTT. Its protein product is CASSQPGQGSSAPLHF.

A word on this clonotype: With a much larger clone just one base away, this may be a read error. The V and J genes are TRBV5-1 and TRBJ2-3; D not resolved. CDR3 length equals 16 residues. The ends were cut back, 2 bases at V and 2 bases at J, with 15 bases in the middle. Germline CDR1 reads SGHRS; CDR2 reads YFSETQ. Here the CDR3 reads CASSLSGFAPTDTQYF. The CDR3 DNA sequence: TGCGCCAGCAGCTTATCGGGCTTCGCACCCACAGATACGCAGTATTTT. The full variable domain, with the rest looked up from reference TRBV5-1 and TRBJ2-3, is KAGVTQTPRYLIKTRGQQVTLSCSPISGHRSVSWYQQTPGQGLQFLFEYFSETQRNKGNFPGRFSGRQFSNSRSEMNVSTLELGDSALYLCASSLSGFAPTDTQYFGPGTRLTVL.

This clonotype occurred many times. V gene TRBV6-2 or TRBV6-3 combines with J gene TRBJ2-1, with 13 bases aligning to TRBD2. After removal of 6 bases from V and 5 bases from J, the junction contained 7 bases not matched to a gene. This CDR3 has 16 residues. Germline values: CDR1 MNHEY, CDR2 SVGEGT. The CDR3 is CASRTTSGRLDNEQFF. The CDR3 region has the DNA TGTGCCAGCAGAACGACTAGCGGGAGGTTGGACAATGAGCAGTTCTTC.

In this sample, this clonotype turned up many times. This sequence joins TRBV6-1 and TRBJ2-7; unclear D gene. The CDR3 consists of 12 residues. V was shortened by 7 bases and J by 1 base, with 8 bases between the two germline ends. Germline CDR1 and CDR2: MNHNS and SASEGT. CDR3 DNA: TGTGCCAGCACGGGTCTATCCTACGAGCAGTACTTC. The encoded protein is CASTGLSYEQYF.

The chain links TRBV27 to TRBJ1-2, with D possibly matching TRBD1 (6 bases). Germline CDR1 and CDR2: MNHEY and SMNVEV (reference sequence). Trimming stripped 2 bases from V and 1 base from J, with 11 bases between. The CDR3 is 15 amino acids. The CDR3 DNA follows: TGTGCCAGCAGTTTAAGAGGGGGAGGTAACTATGGCTACACCTTC. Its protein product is CASSLRGGGNYGYTF.

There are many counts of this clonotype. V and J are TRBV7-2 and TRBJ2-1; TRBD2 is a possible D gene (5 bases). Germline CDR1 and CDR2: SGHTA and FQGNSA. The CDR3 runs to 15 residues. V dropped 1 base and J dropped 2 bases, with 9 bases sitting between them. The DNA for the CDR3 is TGTGCCAGCAGCTTAGAAGTGGGAGCCTACAATGAGCAGTTCTTC. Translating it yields CASSLEVGAYNEQFF.

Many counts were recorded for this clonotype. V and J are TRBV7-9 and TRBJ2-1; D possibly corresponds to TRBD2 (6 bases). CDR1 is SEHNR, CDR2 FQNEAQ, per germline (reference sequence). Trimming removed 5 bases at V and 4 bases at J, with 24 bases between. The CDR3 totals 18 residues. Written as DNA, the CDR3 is TGTGCCAGCAGCCCGCCCGTGTTTTCGGGGGATCCTTACAATGAGCAGTTCTTC. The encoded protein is CASSPPVFSGDPYNEQFF. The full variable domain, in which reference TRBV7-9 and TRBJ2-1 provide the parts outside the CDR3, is DTGVSQNPRHKITKRGQNVTFRCDPISEHNRLYWYRQTLGQGPEFLTYFQNEAQLEKSRLLSDRFSAERPKGSFSTLEIQRTEQGDSAMYLCASSPPVFSGDPYNEQFFGPGTRLTVL.

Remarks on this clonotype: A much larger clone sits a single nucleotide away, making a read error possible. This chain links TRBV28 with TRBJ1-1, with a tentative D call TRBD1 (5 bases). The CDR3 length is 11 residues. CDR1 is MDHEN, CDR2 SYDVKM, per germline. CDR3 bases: TGTGCCGGCAGTTTAGGGGAGGTCGCTTTCTTT. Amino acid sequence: CAGSLGEVAFF.

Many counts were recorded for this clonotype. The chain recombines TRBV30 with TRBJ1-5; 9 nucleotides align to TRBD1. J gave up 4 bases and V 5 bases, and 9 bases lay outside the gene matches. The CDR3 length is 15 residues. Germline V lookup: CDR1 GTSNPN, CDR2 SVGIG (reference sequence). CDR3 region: CAWDPGQGLNQPQHF. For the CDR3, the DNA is TGTGCCTGGGATCCGGGACAGGGCTTGAATCAGCCCCAGCATTTT.